These T cell receptor beta chains were read from a single sample in a study of a mutant IDH1 vaccine in newly diagnosed glioma. Assay used: immunoSEQ multiplex PCR; TCRdb lists only in-frame clones, some missing. The repertoire holds roughly 62,000 clones, with about nine tenths as singletons. Antigens of these TCRs are unknown. The sample here was PBMCs, taken from a glioma patient whose treatment included an IDH1 peptide vaccine. Receptors were obtained from a man aged 35-49 years with glioma. Each CDR3 is given with its conserved first and last residue. Fields, in order: D gene, J gene, clone size, V gene, CDR3 protein, CDR3 DNA. D genes are given only for firm matches. Rows give clone size only sometimes, using once, few, many, or a class for an expanded clone.

>TRBD1|TRBJ2-7|few|TRBV5-4
CASSLWGQLGEQYF
TGTGCCAGCAGCTTATGGGGACAGCTGGGCGAGCAGTACTTC
>.|TRBJ2-3|.|TRBV10-3
CAISESRTRADTQYF
TGTGCCATCAGTGAGTCACGAACTCGGGCAGATACGCAGTATTTT
>.|TRBJ1-2|.|TRBV28
CASGRAPFGYTF
TGTGCCAGCGGCAGGGCCCCCTTCGGCTACACCTTC
>.|TRBJ1-3|.|TRBV7-9
CASSSGLGTPSGNTIYF
TGTGCCAGCAGCTCGGGCCTCGGGACACCCTCTGGAAACACCATATATTTT
>.|TRBJ1-2|.|TRBV6-1
CASSEAPGANYGYTF
TGTGCCAGCAGTGAAGCGCCAGGGGCGAACTATGGCTACACCTTC
>TRBD2|TRBJ2-3|few|TRBV15
CATSSKREADTQYF
TGTGCCACCAGCAGTAAGCGGGAGGCAGATACGCAGTATTTT
>.|TRBJ1-4|.|TRBV5-4
CASSFLDATNEKLFF
TGTGCCAGCAGCTTCTTGGACGCAACTAATGAAAAACTGTTTTTT
>TRBD1|TRBJ2-5|.|TRBV30
CAWSKGGDSKTQYF
TGTGCCTGGAGTAAAGGGGGCGATTCCAAAACCCAGTACTTC
>.|TRBJ2-7|.|TRBV4-3
CASSQDSSAYSYEQYF
TGCGCCAGCAGCCAAGATTCCAGCGCCTACTCCTACGAGCAGTACTTC
>.|TRBJ1-5|.|TRBV4-3
CASSQDGGVGQPQHF
TGCGCCAGCAGCCAAGATGGGGGTGTGGGGCAGCCCCAGCATTTT
>TRBD2|TRBJ2-3|.|TRBV4-2
CASSTGGGSTDTQYF
TGTGCCAGCAGTACAGGCGGGGGGTCCACAGATACGCAGTATTTT
>TRBD2|TRBJ2-3|.|TRBV11-2
CASSFDRGGTTDTQYF
TGTGCCAGCAGCTTTGACCGGGGGGGTACCACAGATACGCAGTATTTT
>TRBD2|TRBJ2-2|.|TRBV19
CASSTLAGDLTGELFF
TGTGCCAGTAGTACCTTAGCGGGGGATCTCACCGGGGAGCTGTTTTTT
>TRBD1|TRBJ1-5|.|TRBV7-2
CASSRQGGEPQHF
TGTGCCAGCAGCCGCCAGGGGGGCGAGCCCCAGCATTTT
>.|TRBJ2-7|once|TRBV11-2
CASSLDRGGREQYF
TGTGCCAGCAGCTTAGACAGGGGCGGGCGCGAGCAGTACTTC
>.|TRBJ1-2|.|TRBV6-6
CASMLTGAASYTF
TGTGCCAGCATGCTAACAGGCGCCGCTAGCTACACCTTC
>.|TRBJ2-4|.|TRBV4-3
CASSQDRAGNIQYF
TGCGCCAGCAGCCAAGATAGGGCCGGAAACATTCAGTACTTC
>.|TRBJ2-3|once|TRBV5-4
CASSLQGFSDTQYF
TGTGCCAGCAGCTTGCAGGGATTTTCAGATACGCAGTATTTT
>.|TRBJ1-1|.|TRBV6-5
CASSSPSLGGPEAFF
TGTGCCAGCAGTTCCCCCTCTTTGGGGGGGCCTGAAGCTTTCTTT
>.|TRBJ2-1|.|TRBV2
CASNPLGAGYEQFF
TGTGCCAGCAACCCGTTGGGGGCTGGGTATGAGCAGTTCTTC
>.|TRBJ2-5|.|TRBV6-1
CASSGTVGMAQGTQYF
TGTGCCAGCAGTGGTACAGTCGGGATGGCTCAAGGGACCCAGTACTTC
>.|TRBJ1-2|.|TRBV29-1
CSVGGIYGYTF
TGCAGCGTTGGGGGGATCTATGGCTACACCTTC
>.|TRBJ1-2|.|TRBV28
CASSTEGRGYYGYTF
TGTGCCAGCAGTACTGAGGGGCGCGGGTACTATGGCTACACCTTC
>.|TRBJ2-3|.|TRBV4-1
CASGWRGDTQYF
TGCGCCAGCGGATGGAGGGGAGATACGCAGTATTTT
>TRBD2|TRBJ2-1|.|TRBV7-9
CASSLTSGIDEQFF
TGTGCCAGCAGCTTAACTAGCGGGATAGACGAGCAGTTCTTC